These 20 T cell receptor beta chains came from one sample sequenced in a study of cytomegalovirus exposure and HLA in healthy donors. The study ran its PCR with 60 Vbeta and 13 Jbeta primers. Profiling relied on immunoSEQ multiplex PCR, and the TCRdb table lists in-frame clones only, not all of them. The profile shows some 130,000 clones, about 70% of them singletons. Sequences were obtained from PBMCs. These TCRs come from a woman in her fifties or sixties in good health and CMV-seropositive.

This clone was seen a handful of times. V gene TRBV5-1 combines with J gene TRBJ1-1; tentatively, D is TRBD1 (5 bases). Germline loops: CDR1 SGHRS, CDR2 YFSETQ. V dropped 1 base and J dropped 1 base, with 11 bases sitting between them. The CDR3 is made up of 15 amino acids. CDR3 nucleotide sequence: TGCGCCAGCAGCTTGAGGGGATTGGAGAACACTGAAGCTTTCTTT. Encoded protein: CASSLRGLENTEAFF.

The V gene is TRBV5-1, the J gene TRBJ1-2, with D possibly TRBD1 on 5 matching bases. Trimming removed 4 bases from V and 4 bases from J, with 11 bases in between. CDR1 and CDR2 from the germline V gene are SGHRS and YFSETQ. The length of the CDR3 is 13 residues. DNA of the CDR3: TGCGCCAGCAGCAGTGGGGCTTTCTATGGCTACACCTTC. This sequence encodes CASSSGAFYGYTF.

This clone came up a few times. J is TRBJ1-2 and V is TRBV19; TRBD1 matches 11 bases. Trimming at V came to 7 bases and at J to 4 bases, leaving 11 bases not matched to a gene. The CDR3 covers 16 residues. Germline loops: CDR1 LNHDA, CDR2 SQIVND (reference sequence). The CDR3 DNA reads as TGTGCCAGTACCTCGGACAGGGGGCATTTCTTCTATGGCTACACCTTC. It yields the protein CASTSDRGHFFYGYTF.

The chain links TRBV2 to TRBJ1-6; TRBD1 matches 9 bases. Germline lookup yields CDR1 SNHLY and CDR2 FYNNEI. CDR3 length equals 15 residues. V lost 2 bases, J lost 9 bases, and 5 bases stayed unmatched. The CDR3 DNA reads TGTGCCAGCAGTGAAAGGGACAGGGACAGTTCACCCCTCCACTTT. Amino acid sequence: CASSERDRDSSPLHF. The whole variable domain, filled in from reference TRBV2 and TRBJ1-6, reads EPEVTQTPSHQVTQMGQEVILRCVPISNHLYFYWYRQILGQKVEFLVSFYNNEISEKSEIFDDQFSVERPDGSNFTLKIRSTKLEDSAMYFCASSERDRDSSPLHFGNGTRLTVT.

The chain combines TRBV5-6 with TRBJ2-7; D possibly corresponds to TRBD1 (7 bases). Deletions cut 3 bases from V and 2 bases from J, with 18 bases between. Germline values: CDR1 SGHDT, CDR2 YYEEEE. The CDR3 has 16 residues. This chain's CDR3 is CASSWIPGQRAYEQYF. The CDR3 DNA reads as TGTGCCAGCAGCTGGATACCGGGACAGCGGGCCTACGAGCAGTACTTC.

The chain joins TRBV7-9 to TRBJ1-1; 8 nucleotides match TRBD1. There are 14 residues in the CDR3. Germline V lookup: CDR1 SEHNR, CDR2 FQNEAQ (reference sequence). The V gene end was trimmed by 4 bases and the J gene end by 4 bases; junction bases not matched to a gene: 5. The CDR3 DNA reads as TGTGCCAGCAGCTCTCTGGGGACAGGCACTGAAGCTTTCTTT. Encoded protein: CASSSLGTGTEAFF.

CDR3 sequence (DNA): TGTGCCAGCAGCCAAGAAGGTCCCCCGGGGACAGATACGCAGTATTTT. As protein: CASSQEGPPGTDTQYF. V is TRBV4-2 and J is TRBJ2-3; D perhaps matches TRBD2 (5 bases). In germline, CDR1 is LGHNA, CDR2 YNFKEQ. The CDR3 loop spans 16 amino acids. V shed 0 bases and J shed 3 bases, with 13 bases lying between them.

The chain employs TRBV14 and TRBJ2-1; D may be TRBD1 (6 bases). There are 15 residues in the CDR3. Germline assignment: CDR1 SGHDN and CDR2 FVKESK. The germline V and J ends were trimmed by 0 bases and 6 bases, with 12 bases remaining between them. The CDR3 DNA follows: TGTGCCAGCAGCCAAGATCTAGGCAGGGGCAATGAGCAGTTCTTC. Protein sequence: CASSQDLGRGNEQFF.

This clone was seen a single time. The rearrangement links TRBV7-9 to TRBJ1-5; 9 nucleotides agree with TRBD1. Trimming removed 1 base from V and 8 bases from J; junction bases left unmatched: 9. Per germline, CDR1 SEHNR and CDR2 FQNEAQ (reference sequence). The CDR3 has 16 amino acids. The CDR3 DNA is TGTGCCAGCAGCTTAGGGGGACAGGGCTACCCCGAGCCCCAGCATTTT. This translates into CASSLGGQGYPEPQHF.

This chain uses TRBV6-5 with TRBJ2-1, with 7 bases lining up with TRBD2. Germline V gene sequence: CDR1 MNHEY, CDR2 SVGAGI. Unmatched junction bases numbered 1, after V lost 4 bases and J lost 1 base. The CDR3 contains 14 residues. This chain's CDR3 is CASSLRGSYNEQFF. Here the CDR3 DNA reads TGTGCCAGCAGTTTGCGGGGGTCCTACAATGAGCAGTTCTTC.

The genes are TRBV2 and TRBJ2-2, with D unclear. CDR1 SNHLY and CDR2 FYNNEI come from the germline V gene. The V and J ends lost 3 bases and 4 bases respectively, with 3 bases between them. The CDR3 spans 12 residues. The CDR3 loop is CASSDSTGELFF. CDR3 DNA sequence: TGTGCCAGCAGTGATAGCACCGGGGAGCTGTTTTTT.

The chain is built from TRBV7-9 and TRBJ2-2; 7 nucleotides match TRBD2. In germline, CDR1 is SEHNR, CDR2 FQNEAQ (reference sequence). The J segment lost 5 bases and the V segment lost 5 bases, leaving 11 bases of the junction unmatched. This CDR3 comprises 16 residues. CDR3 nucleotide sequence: TGTGCCAGCAGCCAACGTTCGCAGGGAGGGACCGGGGAGCTGTTTTTT. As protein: CASSQRSQGGTGELFF.

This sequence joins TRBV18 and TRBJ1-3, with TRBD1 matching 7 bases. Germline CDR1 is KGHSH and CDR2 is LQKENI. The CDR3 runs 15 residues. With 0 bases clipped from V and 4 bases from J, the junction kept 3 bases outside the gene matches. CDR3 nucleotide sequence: TGTGCCAGCTCACCACCGCTAGGGGGCGGAAACACCATATATTTT. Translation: CASSPPLGGGNTIYF.

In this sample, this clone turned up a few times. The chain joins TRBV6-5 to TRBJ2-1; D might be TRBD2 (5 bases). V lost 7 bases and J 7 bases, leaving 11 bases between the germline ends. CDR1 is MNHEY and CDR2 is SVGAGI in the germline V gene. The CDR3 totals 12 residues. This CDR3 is CASTTPGNEQFF. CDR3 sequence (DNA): TGTGCCAGCACCACCCCGGGGAATGAGCAGTTCTTC.

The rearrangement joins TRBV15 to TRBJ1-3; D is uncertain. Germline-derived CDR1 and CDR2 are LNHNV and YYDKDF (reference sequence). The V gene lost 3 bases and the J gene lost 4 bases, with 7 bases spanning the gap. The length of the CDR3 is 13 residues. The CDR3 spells CATSSSQGNTIYF. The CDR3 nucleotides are TGTGCCACCAGCAGTTCACAGGGAAACACCATATATTTT.

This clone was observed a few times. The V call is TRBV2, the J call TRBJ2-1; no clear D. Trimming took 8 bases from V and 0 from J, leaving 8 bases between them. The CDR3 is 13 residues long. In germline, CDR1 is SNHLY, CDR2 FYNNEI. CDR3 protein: CASFESSYNEQFF. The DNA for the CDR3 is TGTGCCAGCTTCGAGAGCTCCTACAATGAGCAGTTCTTC.

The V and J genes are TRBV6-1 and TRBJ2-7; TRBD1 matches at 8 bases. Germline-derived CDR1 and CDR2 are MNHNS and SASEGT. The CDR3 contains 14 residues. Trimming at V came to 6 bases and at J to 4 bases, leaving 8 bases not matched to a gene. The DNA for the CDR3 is TGTGCCAGCAGACGGGACAGGCGGAATTACGAGCAGTACTTC. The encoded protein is CASRRDRRNYEQYF.

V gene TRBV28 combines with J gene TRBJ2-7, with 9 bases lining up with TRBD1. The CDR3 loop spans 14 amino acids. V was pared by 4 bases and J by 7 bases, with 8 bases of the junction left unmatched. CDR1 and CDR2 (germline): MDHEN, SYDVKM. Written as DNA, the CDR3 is TGTGCCAGCAGTTCCCCCGGGACAGGGTCTGAGCAGTACTTC. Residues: CASSSPGTGSEQYF.

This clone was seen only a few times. CDR3 region: CASSMGQGRYDEQYF. In DNA, the CDR3 is TGTGCCAGTAGTATGGGACAGGGAAGATACGACGAGCAGTACTTC. The genes are TRBV19 and TRBJ2-7, with 9 bases fitting TRBD1. This CDR3 region has 15 residues. Germline V gene sequence: CDR1 LNHDA, CDR2 SQIVND (reference sequence). Unmatched junction bases numbered 8, after V lost 3 bases and J lost 5 bases.

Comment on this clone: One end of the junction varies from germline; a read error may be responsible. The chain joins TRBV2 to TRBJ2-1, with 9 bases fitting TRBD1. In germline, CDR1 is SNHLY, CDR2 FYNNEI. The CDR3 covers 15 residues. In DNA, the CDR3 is TGTGCCAGCACTGAAGGACAGGGGTCCTACAATGAGCAGTTCTTC. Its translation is CASTEGQGSYNEQFF.